This T cell receptor (beta chain) came from a study of T cells in localized non-small cell lung cancer. General study results and limits: Uninvolved neighboring lung showed the greatest T cell clonality, exceeding tumor. Because researchers sequenced only one region of the tumor, heterogeneity is still possible.

This clone was counted a single time. The antigen is unknown. This sample includes further DNA sequences coding for the same CDR3. The CDR3 covers 12 residues. V was clipped by 1 base and J by 9 bases, with 12 bases between them. Germline values: CDR1 SQVTM, CDR2 ANQGSEA. Sequenced by immunoSEQ multiplex PCR; TCRdb stores in-frame clones only, minus some. Counted here are roughly 17,000 clones, 85% to 90% occurring once; the ten biggest clones make up roughly 3.5%. The sample consisted of peripheral blood, taken before any cancer treatment. This sequence originates from a male donor at least 60 years old with stage II squamous cell lung carcinoma. This sequence joins TRBV29-1 and TRBJ1-2; tentatively, D is TRBD1 (6 bases). The CDR3 loop is CSVEGRGGSYTF. The CDR3 DNA follows: TGCAGCGTTGAAGGCAGGGGTGGGAGCTACACCTTC.